Listed below are T cell receptor beta chains from one sample, sequenced in a study of T-cell memory formation after mild COVID-19. TCRdb recomputed calls from the 5' RACE reads with MiXCR, one row per CDR3 protein. The sample has roughly 400,000 distinct CDR3 sequences; around 17% are singletons. Specimen: PBMCs or a T cell subset sorted from them (not recorded which). Receptor source: a young man who had mild COVID-19 (a few samples of this study predate the infection). Cell type and time point are not known. CDR3s include the opening cysteine and the closing phenylalanine or tryptophan. A D gene is named only where the DNA matches it firmly. The size entry is marked missing in some rows and otherwise reads once, few, many or a size class.

V	J	size	D	DNA	CDR3
TRBV15	TRBJ2-5	-	TRBD2	TGTGCCACCAGCATAGATTGGCTAGCGGGGGGGCAAGAGACCCAGTACTTC	CATSIDWLAGGQETQYF
TRBV6-4	TRBJ2-4	-	TRBD2	TGTGCCAGCGGAACCACAGGATACGCGGGGGGGCCGGACATTCAGTACTTC	CASGTTGYAGGPDIQYF
TRBV5-1	TRBJ1-2	many	-	TGCGCCAGCAGCTTAGAAGTGCGTGATGGCTACACCTTC	CASSLEVRDGYTF
TRBV5-4	TRBJ2-1	few	-	TGTGCCAGCAGCCCCGGAGGGACAAGCTCCCACAATGAGCAGTTCTTC	CASSPGGTSSHNEQFF
TRBV9	TRBJ2-2	few	TRBD2	TGTGCCAGCAGCGTAGGAGTTAGCGGGGGATACACCGGGGAGCTGTTTTTT	CASSVGVSGGYTGELFF
TRBV25-1	TRBJ2-7	few	-	TGTGCCAGCAGTGACCTCAACTACGAGCAGTACTTC	CASSDLNYEQYF
TRBV7-2	TRBJ2-7	-	TRBD1	TGTGCCAGCAGCTTGGAGACAGGGGCTACCTACGAGCAGTACTTC	CASSLETGATYEQYF
TRBV14	TRBJ2-7	-	-	TGTGCCAGCAGCCAAGAAGGCCGGGTAACCTACGAGCAGTACTTC	CASSQEGRVTYEQYF
TRBV28	TRBJ2-2	-	-	TGTGCCAGCAGTACCGCAGCGGTCACCGGGGAGCTGTTTTTT	CASSTAAVTGELFF
TRBV20-1	TRBJ1-2	few	-	TGCAGTGCTAGAAGGGCGGACTTCTATGGCTACACCTTC	CSARRADFYGYTF
TRBV6-2/TRBV6-3	TRBJ2-7	-	-	TGTGCCAGCGAGGTGGGGTACGAGCAGTACTTC	CASEVGYEQYF
TRBV20-1	TRBJ1-5	-	-	TGCAGTGCTAGTCCTTACAGGGAGAATCAGCCCCAGCATTTT	CSASPYRENQPQHF
TRBV5-6	TRBJ1-4	-	TRBD1	TGTGCCAGCAGCCAACGGACAGGGGGGAATGAAAAACTGTTTTTT	CASSQRTGGNEKLFF